The 14 T cell receptor beta chains below all came from one sample that was sequenced in a study of shared clonotypes between healthy human individuals. The repertoire was sequenced with immunoSEQ multiplex PCR; TCRdb's copy has only in-frame clones and lacks some. The table includes about 2.4 million clones, more than 90% detected once. Source material: naive CD4+ T cells sorted from blood. The subset: CD45RA+ positively selected. All receptors come from a man younger than 35 in good health.

This chain connects TRBV5-1 to TRBJ2-3; 11 bases are a match to TRBD2. The junction had 0 bases not matched to a gene; V was cut back by 3 bases and J by 0 bases. Germline CDR1 SGHRS, CDR2 YFSETQ. This CDR3 comprises 15 residues. CDR3 sequence: CASSWTSGSTDTQYF. In DNA form, the CDR3 reads TGCGCCAGCAGCTGGACTAGCGGGAGCACAGATACGCAGTATTTT.

V is TRBV6-5 and J is TRBJ1-6; TRBD1 matches at 10 bases. The V gene's germline CDR1 is MNHEY and CDR2 SVGAGI. The CDR3 runs 14 residues. Germline trimming cut 5 bases from V and 15 bases from J; bases unmatched to any gene: 10. The CDR3 nucleotides are TGTGCCAGCAGTCGTACCGGGACAGGGGAAGGCCTCCACTTT. It is translated as CASSRTGTGEGLHF.

The chain employs TRBV30 and TRBJ2-2; the match to TRBD2 covers 7 bases. Germline V lookup: CDR1 GTSNPN, CDR2 SVGIG (reference sequence). With 0 bases clipped from V and 4 bases from J, the junction kept 5 bases outside the gene matches. The CDR3 length is 15 residues. The CDR3 nucleotides are TGTGCCTGGAGTGTCGGGGGGTCGGTCACCGGGGAGCTGTTTTTT. It translates to CAWSVGGSVTGELFF.

The rearrangement uses TRBV5-1 and TRBJ2-5, with D perhaps given as TRBD1 or TRBD2 (7 bases each). The DNA matches TRBJ2-7 better at its end, which makes the J call doubtful. Germline V gives CDR1 SGHRS, CDR2 YFSETQ. The CDR3 has 14 amino acids. The CDR3 loop reads CASSSSTGRVEQYF. The CDR3 bases are TGCGCCAGCAGCTCTTCGACAGGGAGGGTCGAGCAGTACTTC.

The rearrangement joins TRBV4-2 to TRBJ2-3; 9 bases align to TRBD2. The V gene's germline CDR1 is LGHNA and CDR2 YNFKEQ. The CDR3 is 17 amino acids. V shed 0 bases, J shed 9 bases, and the junction held 13 bases outside the gene matches. The CDR3, as DNA: TGTGCCAGCAGCCAAGATCCGCCACTTAGCGGGGGCCCGACGCAGTATTTT. Translation: CASSQDPPLSGGPTQYF.

The V call is TRBV28, the J call TRBJ2-7, with 7 nucleotides matching TRBD1. Germline lookup yields CDR1 MDHEN and CDR2 SYDVKM. The ends lost 5 bases at V and 4 bases at J; junction bases unmatched: 11. The CDR3 is 15 amino acids. This CDR3 reads CASSETGLSRYEQYF. CDR3 nucleotides: TGTGCCAGCAGTGAGACAGGGTTAAGCCGATACGAGCAGTACTTC.

In this sample, this clone turned up once. The chain's CDR3 is CASSLGQGKTGNTIYF. The CDR3 DNA follows: TGTGCCAGCAGTTTGGGACAGGGGAAAACTGGAAACACCATATATTTT. The J gene is TRBJ1-3, the V gene TRBV6-7; 10 bases map to TRBD1. TRBV6-7 is an open reading frame whose function is uncertain. CDR3 length: 16 amino acids. V dropped 4 bases and J dropped 2; count of bases not matched to a gene: 5.

This clone has only one observation. This chain links TRBV5-1 with TRBJ2-1; TRBD2 matches at 9 bases. The CDR3 is 14 residues long. The germline V gene encodes CDR1 SGHRS and CDR2 YFSETQ. V dropped 5 bases and J dropped 7; count of bases not matched to a gene: 7. Here the CDR3 reads CASSASGIGNEQFF. In DNA, the CDR3 is TGCGCCAGCAGTGCTAGCGGGATCGGGAATGAGCAGTTCTTC.

The DNA for the CDR3 is TGTGCCAGCAGCTTAGCGACAGGCCCTGTTAATTCACCCCTCCACTTT. It encodes CASSLATGPVNSPLHF. The chain links TRBV7-6 to TRBJ1-6; tentatively, D is TRBD1 (6 bases). V was cut by 0 bases and J by 6 bases, with 12 bases left in between. The CDR3 is made up of 16 amino acids. Germline values: CDR1 SGHVS, CDR2 FNYEAQ.

The CDR3, as DNA: TGTGCCAGCAGCTTTAGGGACAGTTCCTACGAGCAGTACTTC. Translating it yields CASSFRDSSYEQYF. The V and J genes are TRBV11-2 and TRBJ2-7; 7 bases fit TRBD1. The CDR3 is made up of 14 amino acids. The germline V gene has CDR1 SGHAT and CDR2 FQNNGV. V lost 3 bases, J lost 1 base, and 3 bases stayed unmatched.

The chain has TRBV9 and TRBJ2-3; TRBD2 matches 13 bases. Per the germline V gene, CDR1 is SGDLS and CDR2 is YYNGEE. J gave up 0 bases and V 4 bases, and 5 bases lay outside the gene matches. The length of the CDR3 is 17 residues. The CDR3 sequence: CASSRTSGGPSTDTQYF. DNA of the CDR3: TGTGCCAGCAGCAGGACTAGCGGGGGCCCTAGCACAGATACGCAGTATTTT.

V usage is TRBV9 and J usage is TRBJ2-3; D uncertain. Germline V gene lookup returns CDR1 SGDLS and CDR2 YYNGEE. V was cut by 0 bases and J by 4 bases, with 12 bases left in between. The CDR3 runs to 15 residues. CDR3 sequence (DNA): TGTGCCAGCAGCGTAGCGTTGGTTGGGTCAGATACGCAGTATTTT. This sequence encodes CASSVALVGSDTQYF.

The chain recombines TRBV19 with TRBJ1-5; the D gene is possibly TRBD1 (5 bases). CDR1 LNHDA and CDR2 SQIVND come from the germline V gene (reference sequence). The CDR3 length is 18 residues. Trimming took 2 bases from V and 0 from J, leaving 17 bases between them. The CDR3 loop reads CASSIPRNQGYSNQPQHF. DNA of the CDR3: TGTGCCAGTAGTATACCCAGAAATCAGGGATATAGCAATCAGCCCCAGCATTTT.

This chain connects TRBV5-1 to TRBJ2-2; tentative D call: TRBD2 (6 bases). The CDR3 contains 14 residues. In germline, CDR1 is SGHRS, CDR2 YFSETQ. V was pared by 5 bases and J by 5 bases, with 13 bases between. The CDR3 here is CASSPVGGTGELFF. CDR3 DNA sequence: TGCGCCAGCAGTCCCGTGGGGGGAACCGGGGAGCTGTTTTTT.